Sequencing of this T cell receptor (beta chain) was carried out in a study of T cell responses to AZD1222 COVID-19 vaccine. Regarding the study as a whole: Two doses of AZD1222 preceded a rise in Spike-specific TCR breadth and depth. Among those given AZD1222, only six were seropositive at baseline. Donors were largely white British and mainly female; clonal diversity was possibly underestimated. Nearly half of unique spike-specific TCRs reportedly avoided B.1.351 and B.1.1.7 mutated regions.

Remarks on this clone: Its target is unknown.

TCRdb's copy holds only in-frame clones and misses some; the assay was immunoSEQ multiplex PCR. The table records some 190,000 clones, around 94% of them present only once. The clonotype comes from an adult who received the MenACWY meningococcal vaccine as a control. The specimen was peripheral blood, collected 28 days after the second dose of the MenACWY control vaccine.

The CDR3 reads CATGDGRGNTIYF. CDR3 nucleotides: TGTGCCACCGGGGACGGTCGAGGAAACACCATATATTTT. V gene TRBV28 combines with J gene TRBJ1-3, with TRBD1 as a possible D gene (5 bases). This CDR3 is 13 amino acids long. Germline V lookup: CDR1 MDHEN, CDR2 SYDVKM. V lost 10 bases, J lost 4 bases, and 14 bases lay in between.